This T cell receptor (beta chain) originates from a study of T cell responses to AZD1222 COVID-19 vaccine. Generated by immunoSEQ multiplex PCR, the TCRdb table keeps only in-frame clones and is missing some. The data hold around 130,000 clones, with 70% to 90% observed a single time. Note on this clone: Its antigen is currently unknown.

Study results and limitations: Epitopes outside B.1.351 and B.1.1.7 mutated regions reportedly drew nearly half of spike TCRs. In a largely white British group with more females than males, clonal diversity was possibly underestimated. When two AZD1222 doses had been given, Spike-specific TCR breadth and depth rose.

The CDR3 is made up of 12 amino acids. The V end was cut by 4 bases, the J end by 9 bases, with 8 bases between. Germline V CDR1 and CDR2: SGHDT, YYEEEE. The gene calls are TRBV5-6 and TRBJ1-6, with D hard to call. The sequences come from peripheral blood, collected on day 0 of AZD1222 vaccination. This clonotype was sampled from an adult in good health. The CDR3 reads CASSLWGSPLHF. As DNA, the CDR3 is TGTGCCAGCAGCCTTTGGGGTTCACCCCTCCACTTT.